These 10 T cell receptor beta chains originate from one sample sequenced in a study of cytotoxic CD8 clonotypes in ibrutinib-treated CLL. Profiling relied on immunoSEQ multiplex PCR, and the TCRdb table lists in-frame clones only, not all of them. Counted here are some 200,000 clones, 79% occurring once; the ten biggest clones make up roughly an eighth. Sequences were derived from PBMCs, sampled after 12 months of ibrutinib treatment. The receptors come from a human donor with chronic lymphocytic leukemia.

The V and J genes are TRBV11-2 and TRBJ1-2; TRBD1 aligns across 8 bases. CDR3 length: 13 amino acids. With V trimmed by 3 bases and J by 8 bases, 5 bases remained unmatched. The germline V gene encodes CDR1 SGHAT and CDR2 FQNNGV. The CDR3: CASSFAGTGGYTF. CDR3 in DNA: TGTGCCAGCAGCTTTGCCGGGACAGGCGGCTACACCTTC.

This clone was found a few times. CDR3 DNA: TGTGCCAGCAGTCCCTCGGCCTGGCAGGGGGCCAATCAGCCCCAGCATTTT. Amino acid sequence: CASSPSAWQGANQPQHF. The genes are TRBV27 and TRBJ1-5; 8 bases map to TRBD1. The J segment lost 3 bases and the V segment lost 5 bases, leaving 12 bases of the junction unmatched. Germline CDR1 is MNHEY and CDR2 is SMNVEV (reference sequence). The CDR3 is made up of 17 amino acids.

The chain couples TRBV7-9 to TRBJ1-5; D not certain. Trimming cost V 7 bases and J 6 bases, with 13 bases left between them. Germline loops: CDR1 SEHNR, CDR2 FQNEAQ (reference sequence). This CDR3 contains 13 residues. CDR3 in amino acids: CASTEIYGQPQHF. The CDR3 bases are TGTGCCAGCACCGAAATCTACGGTCAGCCCCAGCATTTT. The full variable domain, with the rest looked up from reference TRBV7-9 and TRBJ1-5, is DTGVSQNPRHKITKRGQNVTFRCDPISEHNRLYWYRQTLGQGPEFLTYFQNEAQLEKSRLLSDRFSAERPKGSFSTLEIQRTEQGDSAMYLCASTEIYGQPQHFGDGTRLSIL.

This sequence joins TRBV7-9 and TRBJ2-2, with TRBD1 matching over 7 bases. Germline V CDR1 and CDR2: SEHNR, FQNEAQ (reference sequence). V trimming: 5 bases; J trimming: 6 bases; junction bases outside the gene matches: 9. This CDR3 comprises 15 residues. For the CDR3, the DNA is TGTGCCAGCAGCCCAAACCTACAGGGGTCCGGGGAGCTGTTTTTT. Residues: CASSPNLQGSGELFF.

This chain uses TRBV6-5 with TRBJ2-7; D unresolved. Trimming cost V 11 bases and J 6 bases, with 14 bases left between them. CDR3 length equals 11 residues. The V gene's germline CDR1 is MNHEY and CDR2 SVGAGI. In DNA form, the CDR3 reads TGTGCCCCTTCCCTGGATTCCGAGCAGTACTTC. Encoded protein: CAPSLDSEQYF.

This clone occurred a few times. V and J are TRBV19 and TRBJ2-2; D unresolved. Germline V gives CDR1 LNHDA, CDR2 SQIVND (reference sequence). The V gene lost 7 bases and the J gene lost 0 bases, with 6 bases spanning the gap. The CDR3 runs 13 residues. CDR3 DNA sequence: TGTGCCAGTACTGACCCGAACACCGGGGAGCTGTTTTTT. The encoded protein is CASTDPNTGELFF. The full variable domain, with the rest looked up from reference TRBV19 and TRBJ2-2, is DGGITQSPKYLFRKEGQNVTLSCEQNLNHDAMYWYRQDPGQGLRLIYYSQIVNDFQKGDIAEGYSVSREKKESFPLTVTSAQKNPTAFYLCASTDPNTGELFFGEGSRLTVL.

The rearrangement joins TRBV6-1 to TRBJ2-2; TRBD2 might be the D (5 bases). V was trimmed by 7 bases and J by 3 bases, leaving 15 bases between them. Germline loops: CDR1 MNHNS, CDR2 SASEGT. The CDR3 extends over 15 amino acids. The CDR3 here is CASIPLGGYTGELFF. The CDR3 DNA sequence: TGTGCCAGCATCCCCCTCGGAGGCTACACCGGGGAGCTGTTTTTT.

The chain joins TRBV2 to TRBJ1-1; weak D call: TRBD1 (6 bases). This CDR3 spans 14 amino acids. The germline V gene encodes CDR1 SNHLY and CDR2 FYNNEI. Trimming took 8 bases from V and 5 from J, leaving 18 bases between them. The CDR3 protein is CASEFTGRGTEAFF. The CDR3 DNA follows: TGTGCCAGCGAATTCACAGGGAGGGGAACTGAAGCTTTCTTT.

V and J are TRBV6-5 and TRBJ2-7, with TRBD1 identical over 8 bases. CDR3 length: 14 residues. The trim removed 7 bases at V and 4 bases at J, leaving 9 bases unmatched. The germline V gene encodes CDR1 MNHEY and CDR2 SVGAGI. The CDR3 region is CASNLPGTGYEQYF. The DNA for the CDR3 is TGTGCCAGCAACCTTCCCGGGACAGGTTACGAGCAGTACTTC.

The chain employs TRBV28 and TRBJ2-7, with 9 bases matching TRBD1. The germline gives CDR1 MDHEN, CDR2 SYDVKM. This CDR3 has 15 residues. The V segment lost 6 bases and the J segment 3 bases; nucleotides outside the gene matches: 9. CDR3 sequence (DNA): TGTGCCAGCAGCCAATCCGGGACAGGGAACTACGAGCAGTACTTC. Its protein is CASSQSGTGNYEQYF.